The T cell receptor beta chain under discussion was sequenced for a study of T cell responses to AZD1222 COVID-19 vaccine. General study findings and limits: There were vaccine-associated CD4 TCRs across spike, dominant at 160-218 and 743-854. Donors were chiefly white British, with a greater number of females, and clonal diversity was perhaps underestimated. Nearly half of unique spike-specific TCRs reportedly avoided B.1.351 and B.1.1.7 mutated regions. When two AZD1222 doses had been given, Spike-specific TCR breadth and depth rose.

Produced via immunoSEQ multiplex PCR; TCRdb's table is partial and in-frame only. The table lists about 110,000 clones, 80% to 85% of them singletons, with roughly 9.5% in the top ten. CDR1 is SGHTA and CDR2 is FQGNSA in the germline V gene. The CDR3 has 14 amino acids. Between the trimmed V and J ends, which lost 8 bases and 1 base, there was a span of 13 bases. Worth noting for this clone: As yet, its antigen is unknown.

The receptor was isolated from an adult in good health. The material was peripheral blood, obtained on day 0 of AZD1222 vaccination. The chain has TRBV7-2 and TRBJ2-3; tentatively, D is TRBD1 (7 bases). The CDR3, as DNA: TGTGCCAGCGGGAGCAGGGGGGGCACAGATACGCAGTATTTT. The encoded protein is CASGSRGGTDTQYF.